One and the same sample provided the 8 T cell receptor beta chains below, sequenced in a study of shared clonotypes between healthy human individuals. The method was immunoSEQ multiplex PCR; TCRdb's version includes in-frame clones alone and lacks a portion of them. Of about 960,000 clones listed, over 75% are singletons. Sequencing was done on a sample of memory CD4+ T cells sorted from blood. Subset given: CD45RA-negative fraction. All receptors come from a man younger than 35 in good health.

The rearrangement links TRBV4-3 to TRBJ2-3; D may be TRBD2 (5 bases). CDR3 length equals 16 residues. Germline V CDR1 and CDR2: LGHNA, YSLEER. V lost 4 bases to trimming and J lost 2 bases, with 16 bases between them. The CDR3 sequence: CASSPQLAGLTDTQYF. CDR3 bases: TGCGCCAGCAGCCCTCAGCTGGCGGGTCTCACAGATACGCAGTATTTT.

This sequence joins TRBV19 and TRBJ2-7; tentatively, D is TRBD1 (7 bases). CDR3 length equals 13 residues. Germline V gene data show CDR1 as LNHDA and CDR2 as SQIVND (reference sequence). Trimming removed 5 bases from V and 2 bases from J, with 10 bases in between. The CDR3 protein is CASSARGAYEQYF. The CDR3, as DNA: TGTGCCAGTAGTGCCAGGGGGGCCTACGAGCAGTACTTC.

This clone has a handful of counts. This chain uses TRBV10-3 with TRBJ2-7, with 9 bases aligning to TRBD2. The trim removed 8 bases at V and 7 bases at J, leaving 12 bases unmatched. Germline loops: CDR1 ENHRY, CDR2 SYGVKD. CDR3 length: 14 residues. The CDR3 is CAIRPAGGPYEQYF. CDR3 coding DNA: TGTGCCATCCGACCGGCGGGAGGGCCATATGAGCAGTACTTC.

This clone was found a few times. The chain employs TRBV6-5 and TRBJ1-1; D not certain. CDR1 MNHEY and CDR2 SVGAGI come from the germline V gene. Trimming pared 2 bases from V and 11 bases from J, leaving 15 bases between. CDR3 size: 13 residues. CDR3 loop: CASSYGKGVNAFF. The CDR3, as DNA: TGTGCCAGCAGTTACGGTAAAGGCGTGAATGCTTTCTTT.

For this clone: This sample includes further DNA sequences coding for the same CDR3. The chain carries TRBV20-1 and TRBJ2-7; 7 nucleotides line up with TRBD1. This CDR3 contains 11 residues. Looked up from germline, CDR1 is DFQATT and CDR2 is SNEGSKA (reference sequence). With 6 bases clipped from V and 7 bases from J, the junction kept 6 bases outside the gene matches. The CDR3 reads CSARTGGEQYF. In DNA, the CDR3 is TGCAGTGCAAGGACAGGTGGAGAGCAGTACTTC.

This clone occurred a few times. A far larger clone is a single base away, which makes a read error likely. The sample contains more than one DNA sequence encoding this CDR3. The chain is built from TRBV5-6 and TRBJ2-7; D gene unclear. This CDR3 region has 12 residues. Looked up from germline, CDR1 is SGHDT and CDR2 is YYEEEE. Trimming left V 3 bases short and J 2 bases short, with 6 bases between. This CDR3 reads CASSSRTYEQYF. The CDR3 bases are TGTGCCAGCAGCTCCCGTACCTACGAGCAGTACTTC.

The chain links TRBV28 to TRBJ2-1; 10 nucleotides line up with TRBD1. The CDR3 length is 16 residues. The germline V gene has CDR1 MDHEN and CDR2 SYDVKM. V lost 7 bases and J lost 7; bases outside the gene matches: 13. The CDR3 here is CASTDRGGQGMNEQFF. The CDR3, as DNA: TGTGCCAGCACTGACCGTGGGGGACAGGGGATGAATGAGCAGTTCTTC. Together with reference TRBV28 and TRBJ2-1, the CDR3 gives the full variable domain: DVKVTQSSRYLVKRTGEKVFLECVQDMDHENMFWYRQDPGLGLRLIYFSYDVKMKEKGDIPEGYSVSREKKERFSLILESASTNQTSMYLCASTDRGGQGMNEQFFGPGTRLTVL.

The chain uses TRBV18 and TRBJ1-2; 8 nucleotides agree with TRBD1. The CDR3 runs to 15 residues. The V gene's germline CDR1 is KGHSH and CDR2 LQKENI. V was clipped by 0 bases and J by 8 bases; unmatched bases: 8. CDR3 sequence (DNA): TGTGCCAGCTCACCACCTGCCCAGGGGGCTGGCGGCTACACCTTC. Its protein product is CASSPPAQGAGGYTF.